The next 13 T cell receptor beta chains were all read from a single sample in a study of vaccination and CD4 T cells after COVID-19 (dated by TCRdb to 2022 to 2024). These TCRs' antigens remain unknown. The sample's treatment or condition, from its label and the paper: roughly 10-day PBMC culture with coronavirus spike peptide pools or control peptides (ViraFEST assay). To prepare the library, PCR was applied. These reads were obtained on an Illumina iSeq 100. DNA from cultured CD4+ T cells was subjected to TCR sequencing with the Oncomine TCR Beta short-read assay at the Johns Hopkins FTIC core. TCRdb reran the public reads through fastp at Q25 and MiXCR, keeping productive beta chains. Under each unique CDR3 protein, matching rows form one entry showing the most common genes and DNA. For this sample the table gives some 16,000 distinct CDR3 sequences, of which 30% to 45% were detected only once. The biggest ten clones account for just over 14% of the sample.

Sample: cultured CD4+ T cells from blood. These receptors all stem from a human donor with COVID-19.

The rearrangement links TRBV20-1 to TRBJ2-3; D possibly corresponds to TRBD2 (6 bases). CDR1 and CDR2 from the germline V gene are DFQATT and SNEGSKA (reference sequence). Trimming removed 0 bases at V and 0 bases at J, with 10 bases between. The CDR3 contains 15 residues. The CDR3 protein is CSAREAGTSTDTQYF. In DNA, the CDR3 is TGCAGTGCTAGAGAGGCAGGGACTAGCACAGATACGCAGTATTTT.

This clonotype has a handful of counts. The germline gene is not matched at one end of the junction; a read error may be the cause. The gene calls are TRBV6-5 and TRBJ1-1; D ambiguous. This CDR3 spans 14 amino acids. The germline V gene encodes CDR1 MNHEY and CDR2 SVGAGI. The DNA of the CDR3 is TGTGCCAGCAGCTACTCCGGGCCCCTCACTGAAGCTTTCTTT. Translated, it gives CASSYSGPLTEAFF.

This rearrangement joins TRBV7-8 to TRBJ1-5; D uncertain. Germline assignment: CDR1 SGHVS and CDR2 FQNEAQ. The V gene lost 2 bases and the J gene lost 2 bases, with 7 bases spanning the gap. The CDR3 extends over 14 amino acids. CDR3 sequence reads: CASSLWDGNQPQHF. As DNA, the CDR3 is TGTGCCAGCAGCTTATGGGATGGCAATCAGCCCCAGCATTTT.

This clonotype turned up a few times. J is TRBJ1-4 and V is TRBV6-2 or TRBV6-3; D is undetermined. The V end was cut by 7 bases, the J end by 0 bases, with 27 bases between. This CDR3 contains 20 residues. Germline V gene lookup returns CDR1 MNHEY and CDR2 SVGEGT. The chain's CDR3 is CASKNPVVPTYPTTNEKLFF. In nucleotides, the CDR3 is TGTGCCAGCAAGAATCCCGTCGTACCAACCTACCCTACAACTAATGAAAAACTGTTTTTT.

The chain joins TRBV7-6 to TRBJ2-6; 9 bases match TRBD1. Germline V gene data show CDR1 as SGHVS and CDR2 as FNYEAQ. The CDR3 runs to 16 residues. The V and J ends lost 2 bases and 2 bases, in that order; junction bases with no gene match: 1. CDR3 nucleotide sequence: TGTGCCAGCAGCTTATACAGGGGGCCTGGGGCCAACGTCCTGACTTTC. Translating gives CASSLYRGPGANVLTF.

The table lists this clonotype with a few counts. The J gene is TRBJ2-2, the V gene TRBV7-6, with D perhaps TRBD2 (6 bases). CDR1 and CDR2 (germline): SGHVS, FNYEAQ. Trimming removed 1 base from V and 5 bases from J, with 11 bases in between. The CDR3 is made up of 15 amino acids. In nucleotides, the CDR3 is TGTGCCAGCAGCTTAGGTGGCGGGGTTACCGGGGAGCTGTTTTTT. As protein: CASSLGGGVTGELFF.

The rearrangement joins TRBV5-6 to TRBJ2-5; D unresolved. The V and J ends lost 0 bases and 5 bases respectively, with 5 bases between them. Germline V gives CDR1 SGHDT, CDR2 YYEEEE. This CDR3 is built from 12 residues. For the CDR3, the DNA is TGTGCCAGCAGCTTGGTAGGCGAGACCCAGTACTTC. Amino acids: CASSLVGETQYF.

CDR3 residues: CASSPQGSGETQYF. The DNA for the CDR3 is TGCGCCAGCAGCCCGCAGGGGAGTGGAGAGACCCAGTACTTC. V and J are TRBV5-1 and TRBJ2-5; tentatively, D is TRBD1 (6 bases). The CDR3 loop spans 14 amino acids. Trimming pared 4 bases from V and 4 bases from J, leaving 14 bases between. CDR1 is SGHRS and CDR2 is YFSETQ in the germline V gene.

This clonotype was seen a few times. The chain has TRBV28 and TRBJ2-2, with 9 nucleotides matching TRBD2. V shed 8 bases and J 5 bases; nucleotides not matched to a gene: 0. This CDR3 has 12 amino acids. From germline, CDR1 is MDHEN and CDR2 SYDVKM. This CDR3 is CASAGGTGELFF. CDR3 DNA: TGTGCCAGCGCGGGGGGGACCGGGGAGCTGTTTTTT.

The chain combines TRBV19 with TRBJ1-2, with a weak D call TRBD1 (5 bases). V lost 6 bases and J lost 2, with 13 bases in between. The CDR3 runs 14 residues. CDR1 and CDR2 (germline): LNHDA, SQIVND (reference sequence). The CDR3 DNA reads as TGTGCCAGTAGGATCGGGGGTAAAAACTATGGCTACACCTTC. Amino acids: CASRIGGKNYGYTF.

The chain uses TRBV24-1 and TRBJ2-2; no reliable D call. This CDR3 spans 15 amino acids. V shed 0 bases and J shed 4 bases, with 8 bases lying between them. Germline CDR1 is KGHDR and CDR2 is SFDVKD. The CDR3: CATSDLGPPTGELFF. In DNA form, the CDR3 reads TGTGCCACCAGTGATTTGGGCCCTCCCACCGGGGAGCTGTTTTTT.

The V call is TRBV4-3, the J call TRBJ2-2; D may be TRBD1 (6 bases). Germline V gene sequence: CDR1 LGHNA, CDR2 YSLEER. CDR3 size: 15 residues. The V and J ends lost 3 bases and 5 bases respectively, with 13 bases between them. This CDR3 reads CASSQVQGGTGELFF. The CDR3 nucleotides are TGCGCCAGCAGCCAGGTTCAAGGGGGAACCGGGGAGCTGTTTTTT.

The chain employs TRBV7-2 and TRBJ1-2, with 7 positions matching TRBD1. The V segment lost 5 bases and the J segment 9 bases; nucleotides outside the gene matches: 6. The CDR3 contains 12 residues. Germline V gives CDR1 SGHTA, CDR2 FQGNSA. In DNA, the CDR3 is TGTGCCAGCAGCCCCTACAGGGGTCGCTACACCTTC. This translates into CASSPYRGRYTF.